This T cell receptor beta chain comes out of a study of T cells in Graves' hyperthyroidism and ophthalmopathy. Diagnoses rested on clinical symptoms, serum thyroxine and TRAb, thyroid ultrasound and orbital computed tomography. RNA transcripts yielded amplified TCR beta CDR3 regions. Primed by the HTBI set, a first-round RT-PCR was run on the TCR CDR3. MiXCR was run by TCRdb on the multiplex PCR reads, yielding one entry per CDR3 protein. The sample yields 500,000 to 600,000 distinct CDR3 sequences, about 20% seen once. This clonotype was seen a handful of times. The sequenced sample was blood. The sequence came from a man aged 40-55 years with Graves' ophthalmopathy.

DNA of the CDR3: TGTGCCAGCAGCTCTCCACTAGCGGGAGGATCAGATACGCAGTATTTT. This sequence encodes CASSSPLAGGSDTQYF. The gene calls are TRBV7-9 and TRBJ2-3, with 12 bases matching TRBD2. The V gene end was trimmed by 4 bases and the J gene end by 4 bases; junction bases not matched to a gene: 6. This CDR3 is built from 16 residues. Germline assignment: CDR1 SEHNR and CDR2 FQNEAQ (reference sequence).